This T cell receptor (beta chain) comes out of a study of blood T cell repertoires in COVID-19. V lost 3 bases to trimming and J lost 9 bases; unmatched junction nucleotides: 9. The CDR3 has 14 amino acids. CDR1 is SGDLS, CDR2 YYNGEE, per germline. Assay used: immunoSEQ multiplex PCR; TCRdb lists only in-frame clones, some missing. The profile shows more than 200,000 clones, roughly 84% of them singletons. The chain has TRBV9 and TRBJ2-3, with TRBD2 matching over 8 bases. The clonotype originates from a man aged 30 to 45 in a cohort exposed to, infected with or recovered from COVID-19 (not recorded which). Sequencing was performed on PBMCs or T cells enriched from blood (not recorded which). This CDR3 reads CASSAPASGRTQYF. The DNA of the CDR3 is TGTGCCAGCAGCGCTCCCGCCAGCGGGAGAACGCAGTATTTT.